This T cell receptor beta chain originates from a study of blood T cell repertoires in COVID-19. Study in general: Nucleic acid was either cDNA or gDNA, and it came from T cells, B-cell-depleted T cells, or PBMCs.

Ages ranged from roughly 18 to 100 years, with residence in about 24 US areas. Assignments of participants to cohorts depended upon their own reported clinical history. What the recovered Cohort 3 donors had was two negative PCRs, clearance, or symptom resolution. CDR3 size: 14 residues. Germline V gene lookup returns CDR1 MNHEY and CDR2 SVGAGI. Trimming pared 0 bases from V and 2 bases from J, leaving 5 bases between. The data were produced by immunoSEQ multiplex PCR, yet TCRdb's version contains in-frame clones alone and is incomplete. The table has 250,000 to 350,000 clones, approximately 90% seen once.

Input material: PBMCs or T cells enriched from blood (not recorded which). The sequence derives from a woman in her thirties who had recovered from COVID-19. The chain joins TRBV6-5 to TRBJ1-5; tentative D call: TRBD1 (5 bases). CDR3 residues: CASSYSQGNQPQHF. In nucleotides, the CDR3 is TGTGCCAGCAGTTACTCACAGGGCAATCAGCCCCAGCATTTT.